This T cell receptor (beta chain) comes out of a study of beta chain features in type 1 diabetes (dated by TCRdb to 2017 to 2018). Study-wide context: Mean age, gender distribution, total cell number and subset yield did not differ between patients and healthy donors. A total of around 110,000,000 sorted cells were examined across all samples, and RNA yield correlated strongly with the number of cells per subset. The study compared the TCRB repertoires of sorted circulating CD4+ T cell subsets in recently diagnosed type 1 diabetes patients with those in matched healthy donors. Regulatory and stem cell-like memory subsets were obtained from only 8 patients and roughly eight healthy donors, while naive and central memory subsets were obtained from all 30 or so donors. The investigation overall reported the following: Because cDNA was sequenced instead of genomic DNA, highly expressing activated cells could be over-represented, though the groups showed no difference in activation or CD3 levels. At VDJ recombination sites, type 1 diabetes patients had fewer insertions and more deleted nucleotides, which implies abnormalities in thymic rearrangement. In all four CD4+ subsets, TCRB CDR3 length was moderately but significantly shorter in type 1 diabetes patients. PCR may preferentially amplify shorter templates, but because patient and control samples were amplified and corrected together, any resulting skew would affect both groups equally. Because small numbers of individuals were included in the HLA sub-analyses, any influence of HLA type on TCRB rearrangement was left unresolved. Naive, central memory and regulatory TCRB repertoires appeared to be more alike among patients than among healthy donors.

The High Capacity cDNA Reverse Transcription Kit was used to reverse transcribe all of the isolated RNA, meaning that expressed TCRB transcripts were what got sequenced. Deep immunoSEQ sequencing was applied to naive, central memory and regulatory T cell samples, giving an average of around 3.4 million total reads per sample. After sorted cells were lysed in RLT buffer, RNA was extracted with DNase-treated RNeasy Micro or Mini kits, with the choice depending on cell number. To prevent cross-contamination, every cell subset was processed on its own, while patient and healthy donor samples were processed together. The immunoSEQ multiplex PCR was used to amplify TCRB sequences from cDNA, yielding 87-bp fragments that span the CDR3 region. Sequencing of the amplicons was performed on the Illumina HiSeq platform. As for how the authors treated the data: PCR bias was computationally corrected using synthetic template baselines, reads within Hamming distance 2 were collapsed, and singletons that could not be merged were discarded. Reads were aligned to IMGT to assign V, D and J genes, CDR3 length, and insertions or deletions at six rearrangement sites. Within each subset, clonotype counts were normalized to sorted cell number, and only after that were true diversity and Gini coefficients computed with the tcR R package. The overlap coefficient, calculated on TCRB nucleotide sequences, was used to measure repertoire sharing. TCRdb took this table from immuneACCESS and kept in-frame rearrangements with V and J called. Such tables lack part of the clones; where checked against another copy, unresolved V genes explain under half of the gap, and the rest is unexplained. That table supplies the V and J calls and clone size; D and trimming were determined from the DNA. Recorded for this sample are around 120,000 clones; about 18% of them occurred a single time. The leading ten clones occupy around 2.5% of the sample.

CDR1 is given as SGDLS and CDR2 as YYNGEE, both from the germline V gene. Trimming removed 0 bases from V and 5 bases from J, leaving 9 bases between the germline ends. The CDR3 spans 13 residues, from the cysteine through the phenylalanine. The CDR3 DNA has 39 bases and is translated from base 1. From each donor, a single peripheral blood sample of around 0.12 L on average was drawn into heparinised tubes. A BD FACSAria II was used to sort naive, central memory, regulatory and stem cell-like memory CD4+ T cells with a panel that included CD45RO, CCR7, CD25, CD127, CD95 and CD27. Every sorted population had a purity above 95%. Right away, PBMCs were isolated by Lymphoprep density gradient centrifugation and were stained directly, with no culture step. So that batch effects would be minimized, each experiment stained and sorted samples in pairs, pairing one healthy donor with one patient. This clone showed up just a few times. The antigen it binds to is not known. There are no base qualities to consult, and no much larger clone falls within one base. Other DNA sequences in this specimen translate into the identical CDR3.

The origin of this receptor is a young man with type 1 diabetes. This chain is built from TRBV9 and TRBJ2-7; no D gene call is confident. The sequenced sample consisted of central memory CD4+ T cells from blood. The CDR3 sequence is CASSVAGGHEQYF. The nucleotide sequence reads TGTGCCAGCAGCGTAGCGGGTGGCCACGAGCAGTACTTC.